This T cell receptor beta chain was recorded in a study of tumor-infiltrating lymphocytes in primary liver carcinoma (dated by TCRdb to about 2017). About the study as a whole: The five patients, three men and two women aged 30 to 69 years, had hepatocellular carcinoma (four) or combined HCC and intrahepatic cholangiocarcinoma (one). Technical replicate repertoires showed high reproducibility, with mean shared-clone rates around 0.9 and correlation coefficients above 0.98. A total of roughly 35 specimens from 5 patients, comprising about 25 tumor regions, 5 adjacent noncancerous liver tissues and 5 peripheral blood samples, were covered by TCRbeta repertoire sequencing. Each sample produced about 3.5 to 8 million productive TCRbeta reads, and read depth showed no significant difference between tissue types. The five patients had tumors of stage T1-T3 N0M0, with maximum diameters ranging from 4.2 to 10 cm. Agilent mRNA microarray profiling was performed on the roughly 25 tumor region samples to relate TCRbeta repertoire diversity to the local molecular phenotype. The study combined TCRbeta repertoire sequencing, expression microarrays and whole-exome sequencing across five regions of each liver tumor, with adjacent normal tissue and blood. On the study overall, not on this receptor specifically: Only about 7-25% of top clones were found in all five regions of a tumor, suggesting spatial heterogeneity of tumor-infiltrating T cells. Pairs of tumor regions showed greater repertoire overlap (mean roughly 35%) than tumor-adjacent pairs (about 17%) or tumor-blood pairs (about 14%), which is consistent with antigen-driven expansion. The top 250 clones accounted for a significantly greater share of the repertoire in tumors than in blood (p = 0.039). Comparison of CD4+ and CD8+ T cell repertoires was precluded by the use of bulk unsorted samples. With just four to six patients in the study, the authors point out that the findings should be validated in a larger study. Because only the TCR beta chain was sequenced and unpaired alpha chains were not captured, true repertoire diversity is likely underestimated.

Without any cell sorting, total RNA and DNA were extracted together from around 18-30 mg of bulk tissue using the AllPrep DNA/RNA mini kit. Surgical resection was performed in China between 2015 and early 2016 on four or five patients with histopathologically diagnosed primary liver carcinoma. At the time of sampling, the patients were treatment-naive and had chronic HBV infection. Five spatially separated regions were sampled per tumor: superior, inferior, left-lateral and right-lateral poles, plus the tumor centre. More than 80% viable tumor cells were found by histology in every tumor sample. Fresh tumor and adjacent tissue pieces were bisected; one half was stored in RNAlater at -80°C, the other sent for histology. Starting from about 500 ng total RNA, TCRbeta-specific cDNA was produced by reverse transcription with a constant-region primer and ProtoScript II reverse transcriptase. Three nested multiplex PCR rounds, following a slightly modified ARM-PCR procedure, were used to build the TCRbeta libraries. Multiplex TRBV1-TRBV30 forward primers and a Cbeta reverse primer were used in the first two PCR rounds, each of which was run for around 10 cycles. Sample barcodes and Illumina adapters were attached in a final 25-cycle PCR using Deep VentR polymerase. Amplicons of 200-500 bp were gel-purified with a QIAquick gel extraction kit before sequencing. TCRbeta amplicons were sequenced on an Illumina HiSeq 2500 with 250-bp paired-end reads. The paper's processing steps were these. Reads were quality-trimmed with Trimmomatic v0.33, and paired reads were merged with FLASH v1.2.11 to recover full CDR3 sequences. V, D and J germline segments were assigned to the rearranged TCRbeta sequences using MiGEC v1.2.1b. Clonotype statistics, along with Shannon-Wiener diversity indices, were calculated using VDJtools v1.0.0. To cut down on sampling bias, every analysis after diversity analysis relied on just the 250 most abundant clonotypes from each sample. TCRdb applied fastp at Q25 and MiXCR to the public reads, then kept only in-frame beta chains. Entries that share a CDR3 protein sequence are merged under the most common genes and DNA. The V and J calls were not made by the authors but by TCRdb's processing. Recorded for this sample are about 20,000 distinct CDR3 sequences; more than 75% of them occurred a single time. The ten largest account for less than 40% of the sample.

The cysteine opens and the phenylalanine closes a CDR3 of 16 amino acids. Only the CDR3 portion is preserved as DNA: 48 bases, with reading frame beginning at the first base. The germline V gene (reference sequence) yields SEHNR for CDR1 and FQNEAQ for CDR2. Worth noting for this clonotype: This clone's antigen is unknown. Germline is not matched at one junction end, which may reflect a read error.

The sample was liver tumor tissue from sampling region 2. This specimen's cell subset or site label, interpreted: tumor region T2, inferior pole. The sequence was obtained from a woman in her twenties or thirties with primary liver carcinoma and hepatitis B virus infection. Recombination linked TRBV7-9 to TRBJ1-2; the D region possibly corresponds to TRBD1 (5 bases align). CDR3 reads: CTSSLASRGQTNGYTF. The DNA sequence reads TGTACCAGCAGCTTAGCGTCCCGGGGCCAGACGAATGGCTACACCTTC.